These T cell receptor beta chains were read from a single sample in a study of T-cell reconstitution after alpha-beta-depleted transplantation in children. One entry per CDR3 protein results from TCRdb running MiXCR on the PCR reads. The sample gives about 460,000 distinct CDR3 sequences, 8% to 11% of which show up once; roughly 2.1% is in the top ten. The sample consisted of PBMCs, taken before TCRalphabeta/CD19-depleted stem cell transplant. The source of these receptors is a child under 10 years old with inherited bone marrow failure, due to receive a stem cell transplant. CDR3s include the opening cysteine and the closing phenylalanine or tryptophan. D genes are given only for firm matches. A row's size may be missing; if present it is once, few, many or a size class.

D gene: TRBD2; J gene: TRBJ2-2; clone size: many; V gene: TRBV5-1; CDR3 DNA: TGCGCCAGCAGCTCCAAATGGAGCGGGAGGGCAAGTGATACCGGGGAGCTGTTTTTT; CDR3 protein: CASSSKWSGRASDTGELFF
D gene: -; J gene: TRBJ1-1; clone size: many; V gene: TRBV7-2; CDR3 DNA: TGTGCCAGCAGCCCAGCGATGAACACTGAAGCTTTCTTT; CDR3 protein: CASSPAMNTEAFF
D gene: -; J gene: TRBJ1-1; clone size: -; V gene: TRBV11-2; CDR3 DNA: TGTGCCAGCAGTCACACGGGGGTCGTCCTGAACACTGAAGCTTTCTTT; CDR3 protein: CASSHTGVVLNTEAFF
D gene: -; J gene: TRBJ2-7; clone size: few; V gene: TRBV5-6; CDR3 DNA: TGTGCCAGCGGCCCCGGGGGCTCCTACGAGCAGTACTTC; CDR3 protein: CASGPGGSYEQYF
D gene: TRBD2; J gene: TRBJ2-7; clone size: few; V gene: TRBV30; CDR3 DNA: TGTGCCTGGAGTGGCCTAGCGGGAGTAGGCGAGCAGTACTTC; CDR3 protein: CAWSGLAGVGEQYF
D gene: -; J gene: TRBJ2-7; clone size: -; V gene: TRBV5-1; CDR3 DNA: TGCGCCAGCAGCTCAGTGGCGGGGCTCGAGACTCTGTACTTC; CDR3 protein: CASSSVAGLETLYF
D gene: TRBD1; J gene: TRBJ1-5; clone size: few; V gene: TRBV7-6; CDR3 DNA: TGTGCCAGCAGCGCGACAGGGGATGTATACCAGCCCCAGCATTTT; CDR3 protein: CASSATGDVYQPQHF
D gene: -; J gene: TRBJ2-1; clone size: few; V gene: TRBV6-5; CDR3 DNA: TGTGCCAGCAGTTACTCGGTCCTTGAGAGGGAGTGGGCTCCTGAGCAGTTCTTC; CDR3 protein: CASSYSVLEREWAPEQFF
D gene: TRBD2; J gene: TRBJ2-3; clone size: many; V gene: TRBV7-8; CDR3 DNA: TGTGCCAGCAGCTCAGCTCTAGCGGGGAGTCGAGCAGATACGCAGTATTTT; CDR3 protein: CASSSALAGSRADTQYF
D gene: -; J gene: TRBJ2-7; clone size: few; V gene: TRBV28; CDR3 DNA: TGTGCCAGCAGTTTATACGGGGAATTCTACGAGCAGTACTTC; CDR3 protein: CASSLYGEFYEQYF
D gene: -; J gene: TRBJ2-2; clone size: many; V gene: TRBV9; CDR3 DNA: TGTGCCAGCAGCCCAGGATACACCGGGGAGCTGTTTTTT; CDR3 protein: CASSPGYTGELFF
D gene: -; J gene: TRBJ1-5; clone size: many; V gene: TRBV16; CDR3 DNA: TGTGCCAGCAGCCAATCGGTCCAGGGTCAGCCCCAGCATTTT; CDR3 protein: CASSQSVQGQPQHF
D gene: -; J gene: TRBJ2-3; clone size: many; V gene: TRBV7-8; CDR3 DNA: TGTGCCAGCAGCTACCGGGACCCCGGGGATACGCAGTATTTT; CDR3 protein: CASSYRDPGDTQYF
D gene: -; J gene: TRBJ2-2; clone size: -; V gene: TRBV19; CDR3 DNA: TGTGCCAGTACCGAGGGGGTCTTGAACACCGGGGAGCTGTTTTTT; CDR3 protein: CASTEGVLNTGELFF
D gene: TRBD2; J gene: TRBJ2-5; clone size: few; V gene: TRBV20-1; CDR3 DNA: TGCAGTGCTAGAGATCTGAAGAGGCGGGAGGGCCGATTCGAGACCCAGTACTTC; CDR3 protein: CSARDLKRREGRFETQYF
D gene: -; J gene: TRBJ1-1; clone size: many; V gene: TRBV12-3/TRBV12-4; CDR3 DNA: TGTGCCAGCAATCAAGGTCCCCTAATGAACACTGAAGCTTTCTTT; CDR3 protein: CASNQGPLMNTEAFF
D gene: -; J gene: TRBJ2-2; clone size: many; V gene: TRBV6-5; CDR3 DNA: TGTCCCACTGTGGACACCGGGGAGCTGTTTTTT; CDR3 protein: CPTVDTGELFF
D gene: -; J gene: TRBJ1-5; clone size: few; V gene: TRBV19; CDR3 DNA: TGTGCCAGTAGTATAGGGACAGCAAGCAATCAGCCCCAGCATTTT; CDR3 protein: CASSIGTASNQPQHF
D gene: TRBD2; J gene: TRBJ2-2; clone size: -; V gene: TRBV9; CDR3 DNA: TGTGCCAGCAGCGCGCCGGGACTAGCGGCCACCGGGGAGCTGTTTTTT; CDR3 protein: CASSAPGLAATGELFF
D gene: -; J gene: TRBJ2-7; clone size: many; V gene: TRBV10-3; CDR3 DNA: TGTGCCATCAGCAAAACTGGGGAATACGAGCAGTACTTC; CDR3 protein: CAISKTGEYEQYF
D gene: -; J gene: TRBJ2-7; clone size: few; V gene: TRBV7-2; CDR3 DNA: TGTGCCAGCAGCCCCACGTACCAGGGTGAGCAGTACTTC; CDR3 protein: CASSPTYQGEQYF
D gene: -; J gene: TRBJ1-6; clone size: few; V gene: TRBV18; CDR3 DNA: TGTGCCAGCTCATTTCAGGGGTTTGGACCCCTCCACTTT; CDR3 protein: CASSFQGFGPLHF
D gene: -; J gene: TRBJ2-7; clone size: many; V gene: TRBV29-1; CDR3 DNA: TGCAGCGTTGATATGGGCACCTCCTACGAGCAGTACTTC; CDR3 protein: CSVDMGTSYEQYF
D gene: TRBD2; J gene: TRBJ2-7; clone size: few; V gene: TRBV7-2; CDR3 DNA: TGTGCCAGCAGCTTAGCTGGGACTAGCGGGGGAGAGCAGTACTTC; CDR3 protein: CASSLAGTSGGEQYF
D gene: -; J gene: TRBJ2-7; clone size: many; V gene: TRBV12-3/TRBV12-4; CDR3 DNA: TGTGCCAGCAGTTTAATGCCTTCCCACTCCTACGAGCAGTACTTC; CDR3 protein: CASSLMPSHSYEQYF
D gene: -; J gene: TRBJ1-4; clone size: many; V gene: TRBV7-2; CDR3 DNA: TGTGCCAGCAGCTTAGAGAACAGGGTGGAAAAACTGTTTTTT; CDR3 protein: CASSLENRVEKLFF
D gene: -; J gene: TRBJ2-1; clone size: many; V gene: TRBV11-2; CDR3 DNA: TGTGCCAGCAGCTTAGATCTGAACCCCGCCTACAATGAGCAGTTCTTC; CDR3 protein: CASSLDLNPAYNEQFF
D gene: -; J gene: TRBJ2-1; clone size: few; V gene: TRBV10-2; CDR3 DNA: TGCGCCAGCAGTGAGTCCAGTTTGACCTACAATGAGCAGTTCTTC; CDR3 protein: CASSESSLTYNEQFF
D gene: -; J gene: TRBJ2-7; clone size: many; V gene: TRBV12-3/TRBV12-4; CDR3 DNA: TGTGCCAGCAGTTACCCCGACTCCGGGGTAGGTCGAACCTACGAGCAGTACTTC; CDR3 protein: CASSYPDSGVGRTYEQYF
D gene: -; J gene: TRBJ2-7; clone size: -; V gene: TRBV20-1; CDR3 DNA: TGCAGTGCTAGAGTATCGTCGGACTACCCCGTCTACGAGCAGTACTTC; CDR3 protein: CSARVSSDYPVYEQYF
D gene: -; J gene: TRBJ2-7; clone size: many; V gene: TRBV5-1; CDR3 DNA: TGCGCCAGCAGCTTAAGGACGGCAAGCTCCTACGAGCAGTACTTC; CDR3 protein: CASSLRTASSYEQYF
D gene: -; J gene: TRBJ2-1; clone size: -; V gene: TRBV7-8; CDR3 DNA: TGTGCCAGCAGCTTATTTCCAGCGGGCGACTACAATGAGCAGTTCTTC; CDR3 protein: CASSLFPAGDYNEQFF
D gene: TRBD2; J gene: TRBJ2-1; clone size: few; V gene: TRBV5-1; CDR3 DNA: TGCGCCAGCAGTCAAATAGCGGGAGAGGGGAATGAGCAGTTCTTC; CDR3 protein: CASSQIAGEGNEQFF
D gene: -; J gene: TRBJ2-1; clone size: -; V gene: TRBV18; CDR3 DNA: TGTGCCAGCTCACCACCGGCGACTCCGTACAATGAGCAGTTCTTC; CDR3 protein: CASSPPATPYNEQFF
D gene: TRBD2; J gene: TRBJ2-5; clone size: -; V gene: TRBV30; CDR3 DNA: TGTGCCTGGATTCCGAACCCGGGACTAGCGGATTCGAAAGAGACCCAGTACTTC; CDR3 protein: CAWIPNPGLADSKETQYF
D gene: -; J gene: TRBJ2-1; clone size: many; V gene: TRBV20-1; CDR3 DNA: TGCAGTGCTAGCCTCGGACCCTTGGGGAATGAGCAGTTCTTC; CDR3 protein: CSASLGPLGNEQFF
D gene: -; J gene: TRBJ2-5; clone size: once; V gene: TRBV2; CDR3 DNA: TGTGCCACCACGGGACTTCAAGAGACCCAGTACTTC; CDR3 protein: CATTGLQETQYF
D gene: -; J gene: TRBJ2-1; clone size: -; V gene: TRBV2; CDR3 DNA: TGTGCCAGCAGTGAACCCGAGGTGCACTCCAGCTCCTACAATGAGCAGTTCTTC; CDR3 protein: CASSEPEVHSSSYNEQFF
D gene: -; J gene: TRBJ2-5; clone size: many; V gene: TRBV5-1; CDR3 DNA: TGCGCCAGCAGCTTGACGGACTTAGAAGAGACCCAGTACTTC; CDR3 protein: CASSLTDLEETQYF
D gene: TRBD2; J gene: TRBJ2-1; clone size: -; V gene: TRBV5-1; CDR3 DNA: TGCACCAGCAGCTTTGACCCGACTAGCGGGAGGGCCTACAATGAGCAGTTCTTC; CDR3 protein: CTSSFDPTSGRAYNEQFF
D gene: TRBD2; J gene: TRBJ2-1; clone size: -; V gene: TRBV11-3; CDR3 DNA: TGTGCCAGCAGCTTAGGGGGCGGGAGAGGACGGGTCTACAATGAGCAGTTCTTC; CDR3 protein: CASSLGGGRGRVYNEQFF
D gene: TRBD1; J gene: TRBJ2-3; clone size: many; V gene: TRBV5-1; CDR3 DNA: TGCGCCAGCAGCTTGGCCTGGACAGGGTTCACAGATACGCAGTATTTT; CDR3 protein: CASSLAWTGFTDTQYF
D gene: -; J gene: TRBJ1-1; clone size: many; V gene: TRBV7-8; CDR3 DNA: TGTGCCAGCAGCCCTAACTACCGGGACACCTCTGAAGCTTTCTTT; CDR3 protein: CASSPNYRDTSEAFF
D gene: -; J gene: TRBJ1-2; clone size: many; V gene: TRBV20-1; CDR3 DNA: TGCAGTGCTAGAGGCTCAGGACACCCCTATGGCTACACCTTC; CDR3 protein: CSARGSGHPYGYTF
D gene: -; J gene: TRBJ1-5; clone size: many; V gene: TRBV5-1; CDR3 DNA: TGCGCCAGCAGCTTGGGACAAGAATATAGCAATCAGCCCCAGCATTTT; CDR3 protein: CASSLGQEYSNQPQHF
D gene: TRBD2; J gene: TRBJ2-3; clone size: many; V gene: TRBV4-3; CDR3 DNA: TGCGCCAGCAGCGAAGGGGTAGCGGGAAGCACAGATACGCAGTATTTT; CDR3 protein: CASSEGVAGSTDTQYF
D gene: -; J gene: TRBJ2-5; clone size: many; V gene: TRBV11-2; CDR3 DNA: TGTGCCAGCGGGAGACGGATTCAAGAGACCCAGTACTTC; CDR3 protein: CASGRRIQETQYF
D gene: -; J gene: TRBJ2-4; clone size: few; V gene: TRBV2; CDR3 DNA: TGTGCCAGCAGCCGCCCCCTAGCCAAAAACATTCAGTACTTC; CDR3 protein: CASSRPLAKNIQYF
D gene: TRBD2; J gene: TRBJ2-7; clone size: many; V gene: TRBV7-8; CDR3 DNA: TGTGCCTCGGGCGGGGGACGTTCGGGCTACGAGCAGTACTTC; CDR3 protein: CASGGGRSGYEQYF
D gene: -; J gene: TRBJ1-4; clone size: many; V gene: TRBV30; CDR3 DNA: TGTGCCTGGAACCAGGGGTACGAAAAACTGTTTTTT; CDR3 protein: CAWNQGYEKLFF
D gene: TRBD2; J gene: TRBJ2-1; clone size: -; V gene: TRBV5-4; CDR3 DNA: TGTGCCAGCAGCGGGGGGACTAGCGGTTACAATGAGCAGTTCTTC; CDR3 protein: CASSGGTSGYNEQFF
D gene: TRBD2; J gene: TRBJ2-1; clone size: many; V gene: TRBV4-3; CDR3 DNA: TGCGCCAGCAGCCCAGTAGAAGGGACTAGCGGGTGGGATGAGCAGTTCTTC; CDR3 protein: CASSPVEGTSGWDEQFF
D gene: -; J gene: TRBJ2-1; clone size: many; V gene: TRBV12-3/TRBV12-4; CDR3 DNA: TGTGCCAGCACCTTCCGGGGGGCGGGTGAGCAGTTCTTC; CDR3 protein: CASTFRGAGEQFF